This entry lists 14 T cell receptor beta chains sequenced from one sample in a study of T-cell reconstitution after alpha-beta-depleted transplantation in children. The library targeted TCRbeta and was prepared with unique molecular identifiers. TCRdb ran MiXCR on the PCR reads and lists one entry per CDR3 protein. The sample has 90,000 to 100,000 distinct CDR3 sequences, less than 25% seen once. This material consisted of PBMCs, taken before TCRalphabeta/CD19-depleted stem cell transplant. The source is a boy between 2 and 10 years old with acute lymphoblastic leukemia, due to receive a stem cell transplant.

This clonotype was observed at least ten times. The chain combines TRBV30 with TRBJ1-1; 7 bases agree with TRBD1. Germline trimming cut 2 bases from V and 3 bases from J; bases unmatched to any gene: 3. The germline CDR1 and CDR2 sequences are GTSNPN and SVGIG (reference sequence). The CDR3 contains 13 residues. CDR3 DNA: TGTGCCTGGAGTCCTGGACAGGACACTGAAGCTTTCTTT. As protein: CAWSPGQDTEAFF. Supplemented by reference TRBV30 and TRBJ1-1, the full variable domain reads SQTIHQWPATLVQPVGSPLSLECTVEGTSNPNLYWYRQAAGRGLQLLFYSVGIGQISSEVPQNLSASRPQDRQFILSSKKLLLSDSGFYLCAWSPGQDTEAFFGQGTRLTVV.

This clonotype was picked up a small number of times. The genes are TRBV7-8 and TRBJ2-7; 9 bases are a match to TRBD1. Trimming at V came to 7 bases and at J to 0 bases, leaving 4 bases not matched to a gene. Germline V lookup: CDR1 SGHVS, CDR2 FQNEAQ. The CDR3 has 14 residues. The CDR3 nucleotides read TGTGCCAGCACCCTGACAGGGGGCTCCTACGAGCAGTACTTC. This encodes CASTLTGGSYEQYF.

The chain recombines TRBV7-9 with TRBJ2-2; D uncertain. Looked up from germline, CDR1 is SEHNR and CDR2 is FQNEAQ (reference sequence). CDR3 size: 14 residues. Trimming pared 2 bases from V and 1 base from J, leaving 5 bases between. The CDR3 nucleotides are TGTGCCAGCAGCTTATATGAGAACACCGGGGAGCTGTTTTTT. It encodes CASSLYENTGELFF.

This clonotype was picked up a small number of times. The CDR3 region is CASRFEQGYSYGYTF. The CDR3 DNA is TGTGCCAGCAGATTCGAACAGGGTTATTCCTATGGCTACACCTTC. V and J are TRBV2 and TRBJ1-2; TRBD1 is a possible D gene (6 bases). In germline, CDR1 is SNHLY, CDR2 FYNNEI. V was trimmed by 6 bases and J by 4 bases, leaving 18 bases between them. The CDR3 contains 15 residues.

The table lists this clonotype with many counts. Written as DNA, the CDR3 is TGTGCCAGCAGCTTAGGGGGCCAATCCTACAATGAGCAGTTCTTC. Translated, it gives CASSLGGQSYNEQFF. This chain connects TRBV7-2 to TRBJ2-1; TRBD1 is a possible D gene (5 bases). The CDR3 has 15 residues. V lost 1 base and J lost 1, with 8 bases in between. CDR1 and CDR2 (germline): SGHTA, FQGNSA.

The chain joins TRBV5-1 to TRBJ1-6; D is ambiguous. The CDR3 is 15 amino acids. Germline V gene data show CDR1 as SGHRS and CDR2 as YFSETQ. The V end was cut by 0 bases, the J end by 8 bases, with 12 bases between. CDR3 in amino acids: CASSLESGLHSPLHF. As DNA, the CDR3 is TGCGCCAGCAGCTTGGAGTCAGGCCTGCATTCACCCCTCCACTTT.

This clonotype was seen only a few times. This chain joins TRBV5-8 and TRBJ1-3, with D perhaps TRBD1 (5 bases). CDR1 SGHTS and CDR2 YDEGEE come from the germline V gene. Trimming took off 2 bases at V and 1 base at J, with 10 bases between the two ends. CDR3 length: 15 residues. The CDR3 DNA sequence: TGTGCCAGCAGCTTACTAGGGGCATCTGGAAACACCATATATTTT. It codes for CASSLLGASGNTIYF.

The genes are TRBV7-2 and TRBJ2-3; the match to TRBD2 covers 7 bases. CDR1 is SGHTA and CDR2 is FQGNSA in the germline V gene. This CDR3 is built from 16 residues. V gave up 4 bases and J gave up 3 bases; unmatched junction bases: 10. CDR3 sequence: CASSSRGEVYTDTQYF. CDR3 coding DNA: TGTGCCAGCAGCTCCCGGGGGGAGGTATATACAGATACGCAGTATTTT.

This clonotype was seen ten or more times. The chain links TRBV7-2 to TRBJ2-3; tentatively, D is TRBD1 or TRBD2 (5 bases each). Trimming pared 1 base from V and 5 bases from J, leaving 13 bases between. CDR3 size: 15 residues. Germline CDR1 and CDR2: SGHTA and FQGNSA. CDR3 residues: CASSLGGTRGDTQYF. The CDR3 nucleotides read TGTGCCAGCAGCTTAGGGGGGACCCGTGGAGATACGCAGTATTTT.

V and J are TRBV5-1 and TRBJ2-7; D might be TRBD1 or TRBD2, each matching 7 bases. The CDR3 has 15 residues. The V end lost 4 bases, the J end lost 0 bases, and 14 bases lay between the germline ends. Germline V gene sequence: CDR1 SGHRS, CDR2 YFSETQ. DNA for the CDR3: TGCGCCAGCAGCCGACAGGGAGGGGGCTCCTACGAGCAGTACTTC. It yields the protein CASSRQGGGSYEQYF.

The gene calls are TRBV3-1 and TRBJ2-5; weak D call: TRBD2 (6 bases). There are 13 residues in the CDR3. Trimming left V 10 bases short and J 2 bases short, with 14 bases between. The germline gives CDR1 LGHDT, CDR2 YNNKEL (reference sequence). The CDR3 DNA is TGTGCCACCAAGTTCGGGGGTCAAGAGACCCAGTACTTC. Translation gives CATKFGGQETQYF.

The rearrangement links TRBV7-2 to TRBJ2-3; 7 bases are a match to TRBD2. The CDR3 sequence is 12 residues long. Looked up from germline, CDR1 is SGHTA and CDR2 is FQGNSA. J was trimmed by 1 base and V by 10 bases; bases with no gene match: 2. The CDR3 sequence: CAIAGGTDTQYF. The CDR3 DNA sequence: TGTGCCATCGCGGGAGGCACAGATACGCAGTATTTT.

CDR3 in DNA: TGCAGTGCGCGGACTAGCCTTGCCGACAATGAGCAGTTCTTC. Amino acid sequence: CSARTSLADNEQFF. J is TRBJ2-1 and V is TRBV20-1, with 8 bases aligning to TRBD2. The junction had 9 bases not matched to a gene; V was cut back by 6 bases and J by 5 bases. Germline loops: CDR1 DFQATT, CDR2 SNEGSKA (reference sequence). The CDR3 extends over 14 amino acids.

In nucleotides, the CDR3 is TGCAGCGTAGACCTCGGGAACTATGGCTACACCTTC. Protein sequence: CSVDLGNYGYTF. The chain links TRBV29-1 to TRBJ1-2; D gene uncertain. The length of the CDR3 is 12 residues. With 6 bases removed from V and 2 bases from J, the gap between germline ends came to 10 bases. Germline V gives CDR1 SQVTM, CDR2 ANQGSEA.